The source of this T cell receptor (beta chain) is a study of blood T cell repertoires in COVID-19. Per the germline V gene, CDR1 is SGHKS and CDR2 is YYEKEE (reference sequence). This CDR3 is 13 amino acids long. V lost 4 bases, J lost 0 bases, and 5 bases lay in between. As handled by the study authors: Estimates of nucleated cell counts were drawn from the amplification of reference gene primers. The repertoire was sequenced with immunoSEQ multiplex PCR; TCRdb's copy has only in-frame clones and lacks some. That table supplies the V and J calls and clone size; D and trimming were determined from the DNA. Of about 93,000 clones in the sample, 80% were seen once.

The chain joins TRBV5-5 to TRBJ1-5; D is unclear. What was sequenced was peripheral blood. The TCR comes from a human donor in a cohort sampled during active COVID-19. The CDR3 loop is CASSINSNQPQHF. CDR3 DNA: TGTGCCAGCAGCATCAATAGCAATCAGCCCCAGCATTTT.